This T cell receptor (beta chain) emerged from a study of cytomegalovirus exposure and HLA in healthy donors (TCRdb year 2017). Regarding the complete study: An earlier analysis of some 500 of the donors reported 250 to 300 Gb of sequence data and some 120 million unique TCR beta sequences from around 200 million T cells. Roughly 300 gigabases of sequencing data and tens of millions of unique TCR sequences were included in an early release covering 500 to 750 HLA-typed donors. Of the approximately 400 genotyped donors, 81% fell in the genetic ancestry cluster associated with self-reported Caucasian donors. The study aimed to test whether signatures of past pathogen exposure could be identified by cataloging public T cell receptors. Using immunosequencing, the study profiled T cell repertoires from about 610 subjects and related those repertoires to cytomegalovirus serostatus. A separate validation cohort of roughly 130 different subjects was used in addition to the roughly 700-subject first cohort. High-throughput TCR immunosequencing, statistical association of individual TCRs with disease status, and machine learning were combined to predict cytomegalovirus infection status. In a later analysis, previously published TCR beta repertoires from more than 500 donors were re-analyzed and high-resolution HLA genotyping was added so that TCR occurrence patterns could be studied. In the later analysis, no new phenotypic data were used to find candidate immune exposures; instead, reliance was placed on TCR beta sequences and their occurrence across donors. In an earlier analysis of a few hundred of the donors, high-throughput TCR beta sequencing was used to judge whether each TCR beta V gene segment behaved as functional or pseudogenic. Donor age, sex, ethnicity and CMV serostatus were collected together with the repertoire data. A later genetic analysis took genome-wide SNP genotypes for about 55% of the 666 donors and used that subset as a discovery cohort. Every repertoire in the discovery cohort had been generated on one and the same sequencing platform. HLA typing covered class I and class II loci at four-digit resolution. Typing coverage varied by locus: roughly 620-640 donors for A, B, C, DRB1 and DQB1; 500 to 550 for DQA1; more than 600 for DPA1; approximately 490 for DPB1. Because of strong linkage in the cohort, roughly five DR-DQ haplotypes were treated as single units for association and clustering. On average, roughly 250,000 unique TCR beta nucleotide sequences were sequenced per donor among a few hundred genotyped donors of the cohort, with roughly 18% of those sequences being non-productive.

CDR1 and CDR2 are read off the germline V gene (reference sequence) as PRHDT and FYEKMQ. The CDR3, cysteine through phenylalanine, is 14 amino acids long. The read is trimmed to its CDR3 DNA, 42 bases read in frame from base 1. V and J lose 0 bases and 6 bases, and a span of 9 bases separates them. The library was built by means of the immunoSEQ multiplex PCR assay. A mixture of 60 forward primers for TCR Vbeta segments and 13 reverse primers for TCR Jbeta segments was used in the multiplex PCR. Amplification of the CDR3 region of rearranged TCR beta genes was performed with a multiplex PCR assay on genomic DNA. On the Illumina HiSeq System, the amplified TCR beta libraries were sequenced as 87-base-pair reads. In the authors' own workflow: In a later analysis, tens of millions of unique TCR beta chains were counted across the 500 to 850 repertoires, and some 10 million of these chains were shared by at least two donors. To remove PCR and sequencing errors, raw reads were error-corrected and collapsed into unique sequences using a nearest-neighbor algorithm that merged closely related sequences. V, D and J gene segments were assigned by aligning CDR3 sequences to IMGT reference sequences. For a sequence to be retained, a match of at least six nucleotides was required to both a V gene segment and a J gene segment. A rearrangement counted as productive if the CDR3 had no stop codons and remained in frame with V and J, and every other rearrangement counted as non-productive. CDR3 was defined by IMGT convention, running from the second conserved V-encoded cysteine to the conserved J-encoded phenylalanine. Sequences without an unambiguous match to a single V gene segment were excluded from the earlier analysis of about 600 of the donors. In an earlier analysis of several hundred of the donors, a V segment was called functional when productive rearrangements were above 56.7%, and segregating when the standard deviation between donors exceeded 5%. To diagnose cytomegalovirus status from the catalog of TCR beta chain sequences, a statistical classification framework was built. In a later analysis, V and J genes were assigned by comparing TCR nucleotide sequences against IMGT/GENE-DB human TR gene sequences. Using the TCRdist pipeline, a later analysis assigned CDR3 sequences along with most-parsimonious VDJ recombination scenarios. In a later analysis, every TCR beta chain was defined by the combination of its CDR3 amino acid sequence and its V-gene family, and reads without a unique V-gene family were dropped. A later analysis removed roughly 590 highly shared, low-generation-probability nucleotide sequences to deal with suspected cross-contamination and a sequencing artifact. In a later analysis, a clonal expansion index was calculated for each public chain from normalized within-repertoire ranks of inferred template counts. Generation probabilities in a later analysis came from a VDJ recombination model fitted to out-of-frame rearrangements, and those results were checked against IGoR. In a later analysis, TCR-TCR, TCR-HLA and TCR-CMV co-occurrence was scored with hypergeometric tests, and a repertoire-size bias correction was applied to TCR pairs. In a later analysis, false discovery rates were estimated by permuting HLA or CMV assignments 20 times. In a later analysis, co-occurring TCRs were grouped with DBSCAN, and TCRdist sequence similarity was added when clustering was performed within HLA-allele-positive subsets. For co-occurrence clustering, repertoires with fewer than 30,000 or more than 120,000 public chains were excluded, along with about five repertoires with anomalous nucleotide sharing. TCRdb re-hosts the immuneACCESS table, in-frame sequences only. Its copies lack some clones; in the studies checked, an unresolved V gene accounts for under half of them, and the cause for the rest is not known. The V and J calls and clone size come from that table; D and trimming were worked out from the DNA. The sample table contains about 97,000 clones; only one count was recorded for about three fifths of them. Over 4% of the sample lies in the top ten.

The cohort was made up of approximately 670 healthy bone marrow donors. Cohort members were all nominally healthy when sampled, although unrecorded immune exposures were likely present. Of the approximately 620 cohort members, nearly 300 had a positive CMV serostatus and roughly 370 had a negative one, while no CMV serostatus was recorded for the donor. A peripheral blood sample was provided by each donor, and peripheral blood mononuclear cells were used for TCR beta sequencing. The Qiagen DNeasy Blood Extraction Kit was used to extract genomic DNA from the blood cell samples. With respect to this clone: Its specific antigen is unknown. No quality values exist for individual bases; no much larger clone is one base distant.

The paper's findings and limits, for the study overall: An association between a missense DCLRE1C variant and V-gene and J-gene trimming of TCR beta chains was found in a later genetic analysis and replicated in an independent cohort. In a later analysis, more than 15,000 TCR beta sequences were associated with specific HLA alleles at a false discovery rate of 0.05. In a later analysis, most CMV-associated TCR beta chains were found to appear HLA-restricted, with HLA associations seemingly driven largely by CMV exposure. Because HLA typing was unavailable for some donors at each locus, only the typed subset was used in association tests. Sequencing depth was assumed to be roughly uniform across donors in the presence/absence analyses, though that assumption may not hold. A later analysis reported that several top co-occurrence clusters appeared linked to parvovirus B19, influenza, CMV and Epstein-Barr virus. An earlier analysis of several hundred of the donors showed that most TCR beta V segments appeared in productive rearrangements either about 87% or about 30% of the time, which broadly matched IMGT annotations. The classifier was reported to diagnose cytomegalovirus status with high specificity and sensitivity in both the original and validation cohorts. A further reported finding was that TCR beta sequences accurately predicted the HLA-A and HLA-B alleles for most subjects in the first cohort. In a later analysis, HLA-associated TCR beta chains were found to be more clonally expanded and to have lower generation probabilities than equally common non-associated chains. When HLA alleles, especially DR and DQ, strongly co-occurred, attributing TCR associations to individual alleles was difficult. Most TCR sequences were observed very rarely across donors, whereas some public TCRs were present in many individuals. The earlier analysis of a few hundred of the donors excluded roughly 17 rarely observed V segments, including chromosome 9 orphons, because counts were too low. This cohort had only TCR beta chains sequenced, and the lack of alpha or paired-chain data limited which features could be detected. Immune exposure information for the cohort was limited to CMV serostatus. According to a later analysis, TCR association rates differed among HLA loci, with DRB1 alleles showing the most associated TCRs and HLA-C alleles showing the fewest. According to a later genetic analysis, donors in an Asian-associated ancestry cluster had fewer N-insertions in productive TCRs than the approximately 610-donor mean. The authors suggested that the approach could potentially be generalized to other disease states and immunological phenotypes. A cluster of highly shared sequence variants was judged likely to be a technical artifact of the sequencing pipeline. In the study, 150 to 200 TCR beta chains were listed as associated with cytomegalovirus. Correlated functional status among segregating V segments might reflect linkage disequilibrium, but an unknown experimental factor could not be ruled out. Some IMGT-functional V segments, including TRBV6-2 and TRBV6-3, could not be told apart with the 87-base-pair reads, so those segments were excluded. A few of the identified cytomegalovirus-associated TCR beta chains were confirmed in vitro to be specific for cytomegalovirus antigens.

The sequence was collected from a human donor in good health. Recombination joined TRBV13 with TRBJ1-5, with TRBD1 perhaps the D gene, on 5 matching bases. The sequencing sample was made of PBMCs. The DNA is TGTGCCAGCAGCTTAGGGACAGTAGGTCAGCCCCAGCATTTT. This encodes CASSLGTVGQPQHF. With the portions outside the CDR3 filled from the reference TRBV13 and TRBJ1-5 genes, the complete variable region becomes AAGVIQSPRHLIKEKRETATLKCYPIPRHDTVYWYQQGPGQDPQFLISFYEKMQSDKGSIPDRFSAQQFSDYHSELNMSSLELGDSALYFCASSLGTVGQPQHFGDGTRLSIL.